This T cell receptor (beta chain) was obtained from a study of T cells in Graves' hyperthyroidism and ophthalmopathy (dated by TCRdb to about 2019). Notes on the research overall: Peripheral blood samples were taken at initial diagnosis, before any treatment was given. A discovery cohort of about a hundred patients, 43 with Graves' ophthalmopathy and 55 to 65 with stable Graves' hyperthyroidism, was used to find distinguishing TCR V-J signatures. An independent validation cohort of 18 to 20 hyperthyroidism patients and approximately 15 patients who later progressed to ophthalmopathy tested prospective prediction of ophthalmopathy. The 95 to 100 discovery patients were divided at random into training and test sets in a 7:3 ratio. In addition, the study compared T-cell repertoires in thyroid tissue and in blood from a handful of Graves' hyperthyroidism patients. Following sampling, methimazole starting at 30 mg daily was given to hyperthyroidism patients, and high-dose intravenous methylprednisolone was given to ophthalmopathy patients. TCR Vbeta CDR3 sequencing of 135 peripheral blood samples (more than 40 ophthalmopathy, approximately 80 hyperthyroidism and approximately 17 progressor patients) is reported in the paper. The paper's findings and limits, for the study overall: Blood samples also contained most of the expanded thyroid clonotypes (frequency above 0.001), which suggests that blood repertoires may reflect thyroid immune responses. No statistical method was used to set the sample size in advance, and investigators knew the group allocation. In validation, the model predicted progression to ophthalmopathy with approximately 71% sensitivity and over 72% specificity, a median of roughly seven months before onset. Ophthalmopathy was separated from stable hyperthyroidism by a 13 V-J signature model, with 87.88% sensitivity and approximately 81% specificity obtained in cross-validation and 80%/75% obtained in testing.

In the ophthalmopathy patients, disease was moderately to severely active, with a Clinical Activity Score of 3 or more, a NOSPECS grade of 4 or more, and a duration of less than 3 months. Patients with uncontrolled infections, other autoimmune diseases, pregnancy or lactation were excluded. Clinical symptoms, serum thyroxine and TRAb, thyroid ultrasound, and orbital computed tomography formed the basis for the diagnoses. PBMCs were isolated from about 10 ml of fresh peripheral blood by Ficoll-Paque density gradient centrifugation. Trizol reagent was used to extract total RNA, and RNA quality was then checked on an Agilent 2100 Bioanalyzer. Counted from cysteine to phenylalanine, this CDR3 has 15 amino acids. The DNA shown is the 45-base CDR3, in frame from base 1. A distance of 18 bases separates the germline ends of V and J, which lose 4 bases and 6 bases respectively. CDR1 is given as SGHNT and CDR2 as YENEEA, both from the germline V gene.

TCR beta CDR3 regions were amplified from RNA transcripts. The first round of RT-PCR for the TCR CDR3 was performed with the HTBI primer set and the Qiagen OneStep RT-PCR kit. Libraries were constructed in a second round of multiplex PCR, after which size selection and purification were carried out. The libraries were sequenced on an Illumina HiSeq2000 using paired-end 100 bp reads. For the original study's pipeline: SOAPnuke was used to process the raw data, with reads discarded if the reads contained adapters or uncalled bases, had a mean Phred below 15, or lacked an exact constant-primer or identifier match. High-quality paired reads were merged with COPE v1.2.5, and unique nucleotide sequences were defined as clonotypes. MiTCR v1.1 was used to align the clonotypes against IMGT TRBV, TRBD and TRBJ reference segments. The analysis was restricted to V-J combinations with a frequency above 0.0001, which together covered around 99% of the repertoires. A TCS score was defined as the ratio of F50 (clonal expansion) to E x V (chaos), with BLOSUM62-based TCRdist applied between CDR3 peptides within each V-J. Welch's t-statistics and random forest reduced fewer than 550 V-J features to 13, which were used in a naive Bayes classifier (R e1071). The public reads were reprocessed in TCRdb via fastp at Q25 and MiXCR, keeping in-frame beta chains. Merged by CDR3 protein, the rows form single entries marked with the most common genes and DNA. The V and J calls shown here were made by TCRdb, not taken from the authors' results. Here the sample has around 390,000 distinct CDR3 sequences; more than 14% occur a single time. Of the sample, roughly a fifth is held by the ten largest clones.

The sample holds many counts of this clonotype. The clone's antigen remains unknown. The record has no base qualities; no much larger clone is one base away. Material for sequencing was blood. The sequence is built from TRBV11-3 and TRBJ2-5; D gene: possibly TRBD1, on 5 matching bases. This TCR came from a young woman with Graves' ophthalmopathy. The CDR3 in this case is CASSSYNKGVKTQYF. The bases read TGTGCCAGCAGCTCTTATAACAAAGGGGTGAAGACCCAGTACTTC.